This section outlines one TCR beta chain sequence together with its context. The data were taken from a study of blood T cell repertoires in COVID-19. Study-wide context: Donors in the United States, Italy and Spain gave samples during acute or convalescent COVID-19. The analysed material was cDNA or gDNA that came from T cells, B-cell-depleted T cells, or PBMCs.

V was trimmed by 0 bases and J by 6 bases, leaving 6 bases between them. CDR1 is SGHAT and CDR2 is FQNNGV in the germline V gene. This CDR3 has 13 residues. TCRdb's copy holds only in-frame clones and misses some; the assay was immunoSEQ multiplex PCR. Here the sample spans roughly 40,000 clones, about 90% being singletons. The specimen was peripheral blood. The sequence was obtained from a woman in her sixties or seventies with acute or convalescent COVID-19. J is TRBJ1-5 and V is TRBV11-2; D gene uncertain. Here the CDR3 reads CASSLDSGQPQHF. The CDR3 DNA reads as TGTGCCAGCAGCTTAGACTCCGGTCAGCCCCAGCATTTT.